The entry below gives a single TCR beta chain sequence along with its context. Its antigen is undetermined. Germline CDR1 reads SQVTM; CDR2 reads ANQGSEA. The CDR3 spans 15 residues. Germline trimming cut 7 bases from V and 3 bases from J; bases unmatched to any gene: 11. The data are from a study of cytomegalovirus exposure and HLA in healthy donors. The PCR had 60 Vbeta and 13 Jbeta primers. Repertoires were generated with immunoSEQ multiplex PCR, while TCRdb's copy carries only in-frame clones and drops some. The data contain over 150,000 clones, around 81% of them singletons. Study-wide points: The investigators catalogued about 170 TCR beta chains as cytomegalovirus-associated.

The chain joins TRBV29-1 to TRBJ2-2; 7 nucleotides match TRBD2. The sequenced sample consisted of PBMCs. This clonotype was obtained from a woman aged 45-60 years in good health and CMV-seronegative. The DNA for the CDR3 is TGCAGCGGCAGGAGCGGGGTTAGTGACACCGGGGAGCTGTTTTTT. Translation gives CSGRSGVSDTGELFF.